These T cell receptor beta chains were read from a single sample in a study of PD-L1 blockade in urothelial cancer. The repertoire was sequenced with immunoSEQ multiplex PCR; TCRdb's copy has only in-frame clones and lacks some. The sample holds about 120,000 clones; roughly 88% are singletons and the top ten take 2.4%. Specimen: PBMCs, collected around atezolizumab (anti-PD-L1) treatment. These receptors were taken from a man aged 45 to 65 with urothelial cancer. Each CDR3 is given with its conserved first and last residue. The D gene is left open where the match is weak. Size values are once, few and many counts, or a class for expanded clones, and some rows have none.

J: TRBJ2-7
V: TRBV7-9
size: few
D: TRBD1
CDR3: CASSQQGYEQYF
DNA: TGTGCCAGCAGCCAACAGGGGTACGAGCAGTACTTC

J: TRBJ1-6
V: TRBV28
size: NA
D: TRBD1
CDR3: CASSGTESTNSPLHF
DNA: TGTGCCAGCAGCGGGACAGAAAGCACTAATTCACCCCTCCACTTT

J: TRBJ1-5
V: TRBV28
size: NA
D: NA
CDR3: CASKKGRNQPQHF
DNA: TGTGCCAGCAAAAAGGGGCGGAATCAGCCCCAGCATTTT

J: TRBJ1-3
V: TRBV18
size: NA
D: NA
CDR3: CASSPQGGSGNTIYF
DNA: TGTGCCAGCTCACCACAAGGTGGTAGCGGAAACACCATATATTTT

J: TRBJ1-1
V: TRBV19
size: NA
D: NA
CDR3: CASSRGGRTEAFF
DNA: TGTGCCAGTAGTAGGGGGGGAAGAACTGAAGCTTTCTTT

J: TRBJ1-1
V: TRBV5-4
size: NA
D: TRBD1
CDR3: CASSLEGGEAAFF
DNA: TGTGCCAGCAGCTTGGAAGGGGGCGAGGCAGCTTTCTTT

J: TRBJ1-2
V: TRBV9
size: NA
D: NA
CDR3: CASSVGFGTDYGYTF
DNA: TGTGCCAGCAGCGTAGGTTTTGGCACCGACTATGGCTACACCTTC

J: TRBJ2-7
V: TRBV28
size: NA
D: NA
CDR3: CASRRREDALEQYF
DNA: TGTGCCAGCAGGCGCAGGGAGGATGCGCTCGAGCAGTACTTC

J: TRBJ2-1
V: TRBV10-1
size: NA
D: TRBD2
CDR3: CASRSLTSGSFNEQFF
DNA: TGCGCCAGCAGAAGTCTGACTAGCGGGAGCTTCAATGAGCAGTTCTTC

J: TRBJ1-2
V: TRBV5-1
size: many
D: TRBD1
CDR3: CASSLATGLKGYTF
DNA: TGCGCCAGCAGCTTGGCGACAGGGCTGAAGGGCTACACCTTC

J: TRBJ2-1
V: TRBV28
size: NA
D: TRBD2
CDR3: CASTTPVASGRGEQFF
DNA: TGTGCCAGCACCACCCCCGTGGCTAGCGGGCGGGGTGAGCAGTTCTTC

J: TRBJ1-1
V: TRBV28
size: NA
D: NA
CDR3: CASSGYPIAGSEAFF
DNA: TGTGCCAGCAGTGGATACCCCATCGCCGGGTCTGAAGCTTTCTTT

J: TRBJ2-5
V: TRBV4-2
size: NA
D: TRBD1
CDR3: CASSQPDRGQETQYF
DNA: TGTGCCAGCAGCCAACCGGACAGGGGTCAAGAGACCCAGTACTTC

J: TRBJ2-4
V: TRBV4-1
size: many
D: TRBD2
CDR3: CASSSQPGLAESLAKNIQYF
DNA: TGCGCCAGCAGCTCACAACCGGGACTAGCGGAGTCACTAGCCAAAAACATTCAGTACTTC

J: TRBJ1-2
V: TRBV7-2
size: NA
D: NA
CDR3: CASSLGAEGTLGYTF
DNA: TGTGCCAGCAGCTTAGGGGCGGAGGGGACTCTTGGCTACACCTTC

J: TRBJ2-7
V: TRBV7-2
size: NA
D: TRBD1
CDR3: CASSFAGQGTYEQYF
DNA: TGTGCCAGCAGCTTCGCCGGACAGGGAACCTACGAGCAGTACTTC

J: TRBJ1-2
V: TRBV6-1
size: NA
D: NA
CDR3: CASTPGVRDYGYTF
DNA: TGTGCCAGCACCCCGGGTGTTCGGGACTATGGCTACACCTTC

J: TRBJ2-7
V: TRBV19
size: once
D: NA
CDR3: CASSIAARRYEQYF
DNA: TGTGCCAGTAGTATCGCGGCGCGTCGCTACGAGCAGTACTTC

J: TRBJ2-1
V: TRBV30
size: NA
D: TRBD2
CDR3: CAWSTGLAGLKQFF
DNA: TGTGCCTGGAGTACGGGACTAGCGGGACTTAAGCAGTTCTTC

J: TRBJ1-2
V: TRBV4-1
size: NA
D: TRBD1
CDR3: CASSQQRTGYVYGYTF
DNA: TGCGCCAGCAGCCAACAGAGGACAGGGTACGTCTATGGCTACACCTTC

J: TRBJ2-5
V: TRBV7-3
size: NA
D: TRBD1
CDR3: CASSSGQGAETQYF
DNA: TGTGCCAGCAGCTCCGGACAGGGGGCTGAGACCCAGTACTTC

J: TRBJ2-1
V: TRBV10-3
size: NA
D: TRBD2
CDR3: CAIRLSGGSYNEQFF
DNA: TGTGCCATCAGGCTTAGCGGGGGCTCCTACAATGAGCAGTTCTTC

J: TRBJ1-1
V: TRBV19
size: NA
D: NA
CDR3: CASSTGMNTEAFF
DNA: TGTGCCAGTAGTACGGGGATGAACACTGAAGCTTTCTTT

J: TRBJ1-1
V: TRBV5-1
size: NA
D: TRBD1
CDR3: CASSLSGGFSYEAFF
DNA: TGCGCCAGCAGCTTGTCAGGGGGTTTTTCCTATGAAGCTTTCTTT

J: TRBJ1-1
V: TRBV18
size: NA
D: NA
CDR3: CASSGGDIPNTEAFF
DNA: TGTGCCAGCTCGGGGGGGGACATACCGAACACTGAAGCTTTCTTT

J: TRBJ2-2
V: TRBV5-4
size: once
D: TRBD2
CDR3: CASSSQRGSNTGELFF
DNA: TGTGCCAGCAGCTCCCAGCGGGGGTCGAACACCGGGGAGCTGTTTTTT

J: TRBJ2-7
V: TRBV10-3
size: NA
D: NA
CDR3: CAISESTGRVDEQYF
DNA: TGTGCCATCAGTGAGTCAACGGGCAGGGTCGACGAGCAGTACTTC

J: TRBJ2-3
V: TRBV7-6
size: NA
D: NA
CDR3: CASSLGVRRQAATQYF
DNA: TGTGCCAGCAGCTTAGGTGTCAGGAGGCAGGCGGCTACGCAGTATTTT